The 12 T cell receptor beta chains below were found in one sample sequenced in a study of blood T cell repertoires in COVID-19. Here immunoSEQ multiplex PCR was the method, and the copy in TCRdb shows in-frame clones only, minus some. Here the sample spans approximately 430,000 clones, about nine tenths being singletons. The sequencing input was peripheral blood. These TCRs come from a woman under 40 with active or convalescent COVID-19.

This chain links TRBV27 with TRBJ1-2; tentatively, D is TRBD1 (6 bases). V was cut by 2 bases and J by 5 bases, with 21 bases left in between. Germline V gene data show CDR1 as MNHEY and CDR2 as SMNVEV (reference sequence). This CDR3 is built from 17 residues. The CDR3, as DNA: TGTGCCAGCAGTTTAAATAACCGGGACACCGAACTATATGGCTACACCTTC. It codes for CASSLNNRDTELYGYTF.

The rearrangement links TRBV6-1 to TRBJ2-3, with D perhaps TRBD1 (5 bases). Germline V lookup: CDR1 MNHNS, CDR2 SASEGT. The CDR3 spans 13 residues. V lost 2 bases, J lost 8 bases, and 11 bases lay in between. The CDR3 sequence is CASSESLGRTQYF. CDR3 in DNA: TGTGCCAGCAGTGAATCCCTGGGGCGTACGCAGTATTTT.

The rearrangement joins TRBV5-5 to TRBJ2-1; possibly TRBD1 for D (5 bases). V was clipped by 1 base and J by 6 bases, with 11 bases between them. The CDR3 length is 14 residues. Germline V gives CDR1 SGHKS, CDR2 YYEKEE (reference sequence). CDR3 bases: TGTGCCAGCAGCTTGCAGGGTTTGGTCAATGAGCAGTTCTTC. It is translated as CASSLQGLVNEQFF. Full variable domain (remainder filled in from reference TRBV5-5 and TRBJ2-1): DAGVTQSPTHLIKTRGQQVTLRCSPISGHKSVSWYQQVLGQGPQFIFQYYEKEERGRGNFPDRFSARQFPNYSSELNVNALLLGDSALYLCASSLQGLVNEQFFGPGTRLTVL.

This chain uses TRBV2 with TRBJ1-2; 9 bases fit TRBD1. Germline CDR1 and CDR2: SNHLY and FYNNEI. The CDR3 spans 15 residues. Trimming at V came to 3 bases and at J to 2 bases, leaving 4 bases not matched to a gene. This CDR3 reads CASSDWTGENYGYTF. In DNA form, the CDR3 reads TGTGCCAGCAGTGATTGGACAGGGGAGAACTATGGCTACACCTTC.

The chain is built from TRBV27 and TRBJ2-1, with 12 positions matching TRBD2. Germline trimming cut 1 base from V and 8 bases from J; bases unmatched to any gene: 6. The CDR3 runs to 16 residues. CDR1 is MNHEY, CDR2 SMNVEV, per germline (reference sequence). The CDR3 is CASSLFRLAGGDEQFF. The DNA of the CDR3 is TGTGCCAGCAGTTTATTTCGCCTAGCGGGAGGGGATGAGCAGTTCTTC.

This chain uses TRBV7-2 with TRBJ2-1; D is ambiguous. V lost 5 bases, J lost 9 bases, and 11 bases lay in between. CDR3 length equals 12 residues. The germline V gene encodes CDR1 SGHTA and CDR2 FQGNSA. The CDR3 protein is CASSTDLGEQFF. The CDR3 nucleotides read TGTGCCAGCAGCACCGACTTAGGTGAGCAGTTCTTC. Supplemented by reference TRBV7-2 and TRBJ2-1, the full variable domain reads GAGVSQSPSNKVTEKGKDVELRCDPISGHTALYWYRQSLGQGLEFLIYFQGNSAPDKSGLPSDRFSAERTGGSVSTLTIQRTQQEDSAVYLCASSTDLGEQFFGPGTRLTVL.

The CDR3 reads CASRERDSWNSPLHF. The CDR3 coding sequence is TGTGCCAGCAGGGAAAGGGACAGCTGGAATTCACCCCTCCACTTT. The chain joins TRBV2 to TRBJ1-6; TRBD1 agrees at 7 bases. This CDR3 region has 15 residues. After removal of 6 bases from V and 7 bases from J, the junction contained 9 bases not matched to a gene. Germline CDR1 is SNHLY and CDR2 is FYNNEI.

This chain joins TRBV18 and TRBJ1-1; a possible D gene is TRBD1 (5 bases). The ends were cut back, 3 bases at V and 4 bases at J, with 15 bases in the middle. Germline values: CDR1 KGHSH, CDR2 LQKENI. The length of the CDR3 is 15 residues. The CDR3 DNA follows: TGTGCCAGCTCACCCATAGATGGGGCAAGCACTGAAGCTTTCTTT. Translation gives CASSPIDGASTEAFF.

The chain joins TRBV3-1 (or the pseudogene TRBV3-2) to TRBJ2-7; 8 bases line up with TRBD1. Per the germline V gene, CDR1 is LGHDT and CDR2 is YNNKEL (reference sequence). The CDR3 consists of 13 residues. The V and J ends lost 1 base and 11 bases, in that order; junction bases with no gene match: 7. The chain's CDR3 is CASSQGAGTGKYF. DNA for the CDR3: TGTGCCAGCAGCCAAGGCGCCGGGACAGGCAAGTACTTC.

The genes are TRBV6-4 and TRBJ2-1; 9 nucleotides align to TRBD2. This CDR3 spans 15 amino acids. Germline V CDR1 and CDR2: MRHNA, SNTAGT. The V segment lost 3 bases and the J segment 7 bases; nucleotides outside the gene matches: 7. The CDR3 spells CASSELAGVGNEQFF. CDR3 nucleotides: TGTGCCAGCAGTGAATTAGCGGGAGTAGGAAATGAGCAGTTCTTC.

The chain couples TRBV9 to TRBJ1-2; 9 bases match TRBD1. CDR1 and CDR2 from the germline V gene are SGDLS and YYNGEE. The V segment lost 0 bases and the J segment 4 bases; nucleotides outside the gene matches: 10. The CDR3 covers 17 residues. CDR3 sequence reads: CASSVAPPDRGGYGYTF. The CDR3, as DNA: TGTGCCAGCAGCGTAGCCCCGCCGGACAGGGGAGGCTATGGCTACACCTTC.

The chain combines TRBV6-5 with TRBJ2-1, with TRBD2 matching over 7 bases. Germline assignment: CDR1 MNHEY and CDR2 SVGAGI. There are 15 residues in the CDR3. Trimming removed 4 bases from V and 9 bases from J; junction bases left unmatched: 12. CDR3 nucleotides: TGTGCCAGCAGTTTCTTCAGACTAGCCGGGGCTGAGCAGTTCTTC. It yields the protein CASSFFRLAGAEQFF.